A selection of T cell receptor beta chains follows, all from one sample in a study of shared clonotypes between healthy human individuals. Clones were read by immunoSEQ multiplex PCR, and TCRdb kept only the in-frame ones, dropping some. The sample includes fewer than 1 million clones, about 96% of them seen just once. The material sequenced was naive CD8+ T cells sorted from blood. Receptors originate from a man aged 25 to 45 in good health. Both conserved end residues are part of each CDR3. Each record gives: CDR3 DNA, CDR3 protein, V gene, clone size, D gene, J gene. D genes are given only for firm matches. Only some rows state a clone size, as once, few, many or a class for expanded clones.

cdr3_nt: TGTGCCAGCGGCAGGGGGTATACCGGGGAGCTGTTTTTT
cdr3_aa: CASGRGYTGELFF
v_call: TRBV6-5
clone_size: NA
d_call: TRBD1
j_call: TRBJ2-2

cdr3_nt: TGTGCCAGCAGCTTAGAATCTAGCGGGACCTTGTGGGAGCAGTACTTC
cdr3_aa: CASSLESSGTLWEQYF
v_call: TRBV7-8
clone_size: NA
d_call: TRBD2
j_call: TRBJ2-7

cdr3_nt: TGTGCCACCAGCAGAGATTTGAGTGCGGGAGAAGGGGAGACCCAGTACTTC
cdr3_aa: CATSRDLSAGEGETQYF
v_call: TRBV15
clone_size: NA
d_call: TRBD2
j_call: TRBJ2-5

cdr3_nt: TGTGCCAGCAGTGAAATAGTTACGACTTACTATGGCTACACCTTC
cdr3_aa: CASSEIVTTYYGYTF
v_call: TRBV2
clone_size: NA
d_call: NA
j_call: TRBJ1-2

cdr3_nt: TGCGCCAGCAGCTTGGTTTCTGTTGGGGGTACTGAAGCTTTCTTT
cdr3_aa: CASSLVSVGGTEAFF
v_call: TRBV5-1
clone_size: NA
d_call: NA
j_call: TRBJ1-1

cdr3_nt: TGTGCCAGCAGCTCCTTGGACGGGGCAGAGGGGCCGTACGAGCAGTACTTC
cdr3_aa: CASSSLDGAEGPYEQYF
v_call: TRBV5-4
clone_size: few
d_call: NA
j_call: TRBJ2-7

cdr3_nt: TGTGCCAGTAGACAGGGATACTCCTACGAGCAGTACTTC
cdr3_aa: CASRQGYSYEQYF
v_call: TRBV6-4
clone_size: NA
d_call: TRBD1
j_call: TRBJ2-7

cdr3_nt: TGTGCCAGCAGTGGTGGATCCACTGAAGCTTTCTTT
cdr3_aa: CASSGGSTEAFF
v_call: TRBV25-1
clone_size: NA
d_call: NA
j_call: TRBJ1-1

cdr3_nt: TGCGCCAGCAGCGACGGTTGGCAGGCGGTGCAAGAGACCCAGTACTTC
cdr3_aa: CASSDGWQAVQETQYF
v_call: TRBV4-1
clone_size: NA
d_call: NA
j_call: TRBJ2-5

cdr3_nt: TGTGCCAGCTCAGATAAACGACAGGGTTCCTGGTTCTATGGCTACACCTTC
cdr3_aa: CASSDKRQGSWFYGYTF
v_call: TRBV18
clone_size: NA
d_call: TRBD1
j_call: TRBJ1-2

cdr3_nt: TGTGCCACAGGGGGTGAAAAACTGTTTTTT
cdr3_aa: CATGGEKLFF
v_call: TRBV25-1
clone_size: NA
d_call: TRBD1
j_call: TRBJ1-4

cdr3_nt: TGTGCCAGCAGTCAAACCGGGACAGGGGGCGAGCAGTACTTC
cdr3_aa: CASSQTGTGGEQYF
v_call: TRBV28
clone_size: once
d_call: TRBD1
j_call: TRBJ2-7

cdr3_nt: TGTGCCAGCCTCACGCGGGACGGGGGCCTTAGCAATCAGCCCCAGCATTTT
cdr3_aa: CASLTRDGGLSNQPQHF
v_call: TRBV28
clone_size: NA
d_call: NA
j_call: TRBJ1-5

cdr3_nt: TGTGCCAGCAGCCCGGGGACTAGTAGAGAAAATGAGCAGTTCTTC
cdr3_aa: CASSPGTSRENEQFF
v_call: TRBV7-8
clone_size: NA
d_call: TRBD2
j_call: TRBJ2-1

cdr3_nt: TGTGCCAGCAGTCTAAGACAGGGGGAGTGGACAGATACGCAGTATTTT
cdr3_aa: CASSLRQGEWTDTQYF
v_call: TRBV27
clone_size: NA
d_call: TRBD1
j_call: TRBJ2-3

cdr3_nt: TGTGCCAGCAGTTACTCGGATGACAATGAGCAGTTCTTC
cdr3_aa: CASSYSDDNEQFF
v_call: TRBV6-5
clone_size: NA
d_call: NA
j_call: TRBJ2-1